This T cell receptor (beta chain) stems from a study of OX40 agonist ivuxolimab in advanced cancers. Across the whole study: Given to patients was ivuxolimab, an agonistic anti-OX40 (CD134) antibody.

Details on this clone: Its cognate antigen is unknown.

The protocol was immunoSEQ multiplex PCR, while the TCRdb copy is restricted to in-frame clones and leaves out a portion. The sample consists of around 79,000 clones, about 91% of them appearing once. Overall study findings and caveats: Low levels of normalized T-cell clonal expansion also appeared in some nonresponders.

V trimming: 3 bases; J trimming: 5 bases; junction bases outside the gene matches: 7. The CDR3 spans 16 residues. The germline V gene encodes CDR1 LNHDA and CDR2 SQIVND (reference sequence). This sequence joins TRBV19 and TRBJ2-5, with 12 bases matching TRBD1. Source: CD4+ or CD8+ T cells sorted from blood, taken in a trial of the OX40 agonist ivuxolimab. The origin of this receptor is an adult with an advanced solid tumor such as melanoma, head and neck, liver or kidney cancer. CDR3 DNA: TGTGCCAGTAGTATCCTTTGGGACAGGGGGCGGGAGACCCAGTACTTC. Protein product: CASSILWDRGRETQYF.